The 3 T cell receptor beta chains reported below all come from one sample, sequenced in a study of low-dose radiotherapy and immunotherapy resistance in tumors. TCRs were amplified for approximately 22 PCR cycles with a constant-region primer and V-primer adapter. TCRdb reprocessed the reads with MiXCR, giving one entry per CDR3 protein. The repertoire consists of approximately 52,000 distinct CDR3 sequences, with roughly a third occurring once and the leading ten covering approximately 8.4%. As for time point: after trial treatment. Treatment described: LDRT plus nivolumab, ipilimumab, low-dose cyclophosphamide and aspirin (RACIN trial). The sample consisted of PBMCs, taken after low-dose radiotherapy plus immunotherapy. The receptors originated from a male donor with rectosigmoid adenocarcinoma.

The sample holds a few counts of this clonotype. The chain recombines TRBV5-1 with TRBJ2-7; 9 bases line up with TRBD1. After removal of 0 bases from V and 4 bases from J, the junction contained 8 bases not matched to a gene. The CDR3 totals 16 residues. CDR1 SGHRS and CDR2 YFSETQ come from the germline V gene. CDR3 in DNA: TGCGCCAGCAGCTTGGAACAGGGGGCAGGTGGATACGAGCAGTACTTC. Translated, it gives CASSLEQGAGGYEQYF.

This clonotype was seen at least ten times. The chain carries TRBV5-1 and TRBJ1-1; D is undetermined. Trimming cost V 3 bases and J 0 bases, with 12 bases left between them. This CDR3 spans 15 amino acids. Per the germline V gene, CDR1 is SGHRS and CDR2 is YFSETQ. In DNA, the CDR3 is TGCGCCAGCAGCTCTCCAGACACCTTGAACACTGAAGCTTTCTTT. Protein product: CASSSPDTLNTEAFF.

By share, this clonotype counts as medium-sized (0.01 to 0.1%). The chain employs TRBV12-3 or TRBV12-4 and TRBJ2-1; D possibly corresponds to TRBD2 (5 bases). The CDR3 is 15 residues long. Trimming removed 5 bases at V and 8 bases at J, with 19 bases between. The CDR3 DNA reads as TGTGCCAGCAGTGCCGGGGTAGCCGACTTCGATGAGCAGTTCTTC. It translates to CASSAGVADFDEQFF.